Listed here are 9 T cell receptor beta chains from one sample, sequenced in a study of cytomegalovirus exposure and HLA in healthy donors. The PCR was carried out with 60 Vbeta primers and 13 Jbeta primers. The protocol was immunoSEQ multiplex PCR, while the TCRdb copy is restricted to in-frame clones and leaves out a portion. The ten top clones account for 2%, within a sample of around 130,000 clones. The sample taken for sequencing was PBMCs. The receptor set was obtained from a woman aged 55-70 years in good health and CMV-seronegative.

This chain uses TRBV2 with TRBJ2-4; 12 nucleotides match TRBD1. V shed 2 bases and J 14 bases; nucleotides not matched to a gene: 4. The CDR3 contains 13 residues. Germline V lookup: CDR1 SNHLY, CDR2 FYNNEI. In DNA form, the CDR3 reads TGTGCCAGCAGTGAACGGGGGACAGGGGGCAAGTACTTC. Translation gives CASSERGTGGKYF.

This chain connects TRBV2 to TRBJ1-2; D not certain. The germline CDR1 and CDR2 sequences are SNHLY and FYNNEI. V lost 1 base and J 5 bases, leaving 8 bases between the germline ends. The CDR3 has 13 residues. The CDR3 is CASSEGPEYGYTF. DNA for the CDR3: TGTGCCAGCAGTGAAGGGCCAGAATATGGCTACACCTTC. Drawing the rest from reference TRBV2 and TRBJ1-2, the complete variable domain is EPEVTQTPSHQVTQMGQEVILRCVPISNHLYFYWYRQILGQKVEFLVSFYNNEISEKSEIFDDQFSVERPDGSNFTLKIRSTKLEDSAMYFCASSEGPEYGYTFGSGTRLTVV.

The chain has TRBV6-1 and TRBJ2-3; TRBD2 might be the D (5 bases). In germline, CDR1 is MNHNS, CDR2 SASEGT. The germline V and J ends were trimmed by 3 bases and 1 base, with 11 bases remaining between them. This CDR3 is built from 15 residues. The CDR3 loop is CASSEEDGGTDTQYF. DNA for the CDR3: TGTGCCAGCAGTGAGGAGGACGGAGGCACAGATACGCAGTATTTT.

J is TRBJ2-2 and V is TRBV2, with 8 bases lining up with TRBD2. CDR1 and CDR2 (germline): SNHLY, FYNNEI. The CDR3 consists of 15 residues. After removal of 3 bases from V and 7 bases from J, the junction contained 7 bases not matched to a gene. The CDR3, as DNA: TGTGCCAGCAGTGATCAACGGGGGGGCAACGGGGAGCTGTTTTTT. Translation: CASSDQRGGNGELFF.

The chain combines TRBV18 with TRBJ1-3; 10 bases match TRBD1. The CDR3 is 18 amino acids. Per the germline V gene, CDR1 is KGHSH and CDR2 is LQKENI. Trimming took 4 bases from V and 0 from J; bases not matched to a gene: 9. CDR3 nucleotide sequence: TGTGCCAGCTCACGCACCGGGACAGGGGCACTCTCTGGAAACACCATATATTTT. Residues: CASSRTGTGALSGNTIYF.

The chain recombines TRBV5-1 with TRBJ1-4; 7 nucleotides line up with TRBD1. The CDR3 spans 15 residues. The V gene's germline CDR1 is SGHRS and CDR2 YFSETQ. Unmatched junction bases numbered 7, after V lost 0 bases and J lost 8 bases. CDR3 coding DNA: TGCGCCAGCAGCTTGGAACAGGGGCAGGACGAAAAACTGTTTTTT. It specifies CASSLEQGQDEKLFF.

The chain is built from TRBV7-2 and TRBJ2-5; TRBD2 matches 12 bases. Germline CDR1 is SGHTA and CDR2 is FQGNSA. Trimming at V came to 6 bases and at J to 4 bases, leaving 3 bases not matched to a gene. This CDR3 comprises 14 residues. The CDR3 sequence is CASRPGLAGETQYF. The CDR3 bases are TGTGCCAGCAGACCGGGACTAGCGGGAGAGACCCAGTACTTC.

The rearrangement joins TRBV4-1 to TRBJ2-1; 7 bases line up with TRBD1. Germline loops: CDR1 MGHRA, CDR2 YSYEKL. Losses at the gene ends were 2 bases for V and 4 bases for J; bases not matched to a gene: 8. This CDR3 has 16 amino acids. The CDR3 DNA reads TGCGCCAGCAGCCAATCTAATTCGGGACAGTACAATGAGCAGTTCTTC. Translation gives CASSQSNSGQYNEQFF.

The chain uses TRBV27 and TRBJ2-1, with 13 bases lining up with TRBD2. V was pared by 5 bases and J by 8 bases, with 9 bases of the junction left unmatched. The CDR3 runs 16 residues. Germline V gene data show CDR1 as MNHEY and CDR2 as SMNVEV (reference sequence). In nucleotides, the CDR3 is TGTGCCAGCAGTCTGGTAGGGACTAGCGGGGTATATGAGCAGTTCTTC. It yields the protein CASSLVGTSGVYEQFF.